This passage covers 7 T cell receptor beta chains from one sample sequenced in a study of blood T cell repertoires in COVID-19. Using immunoSEQ multiplex PCR, the repertoire was profiled, and TCRdb retains in-frame clones only, with some absent. Here the sample spans fewer than 250,000 clones, over 80% being singletons. The sequenced sample consisted of PBMCs or T cells enriched from blood (not recorded which). The receptors were gathered from a woman in her 30s with acute COVID-19.

The chain uses TRBV7-8 and TRBJ1-4; 9 nucleotides match TRBD1. V trimming: 5 bases; J trimming: 1 base; junction bases outside the gene matches: 14. The CDR3 has 19 residues. Germline loops: CDR1 SGHVS, CDR2 FQNEAQ. CDR3 sequence (DNA): TGTGCCAGCAGCCCTAGGACAACAGGGGGCCTCGGAACTAATGAAAAACTGTTTTTT. Translating it yields CASSPRTTGGLGTNEKLFF. The variable domain in full, completed from reference TRBV7-8 and TRBJ1-4, reads GAGVSQSPRYKVAKRGQDVALRCDPISGHVSLFWYQQALGQGPEFLTYFQNEAQLDKSGLPSDRFFAERPEGSVSTLKIQRTQQEDSAVYLCASSPRTTGGLGTNEKLFFGSGTQLSVL.

The V gene is TRBV15, the J gene TRBJ1-5; a weak D match, TRBD1 (6 bases). This CDR3 contains 14 residues. V was shortened by 0 bases and J by 6 bases, with 9 bases between the two germline ends. Germline V CDR1 and CDR2: LNHNV, YYDKDF (reference sequence). For the CDR3, the DNA is TGTGCCACCAGCAGAGACAGGGGTGGTCAGCCCCAGCATTTT. This gives the protein CATSRDRGGQPQHF.

V is TRBV4-1 and J is TRBJ2-1; TRBD2 matches at 11 bases. Per germline, CDR1 MGHRA and CDR2 YSYEKL. The CDR3 runs 16 residues. V lost 3 bases, J lost 9 bases, and 10 bases stayed unmatched. The CDR3: CASSHFLAGGQGEQFF. CDR3 DNA: TGCGCCAGCAGCCATTTTCTAGCGGGGGGCCAGGGTGAGCAGTTCTTC.

This clone was seen once. The chain recombines TRBV24-1 with TRBJ2-3, with TRBD2 identical over 9 bases. This CDR3 is built from 15 residues. V lost 10 bases to trimming and J lost 2 bases; unmatched junction nucleotides: 9. Germline V gene data show CDR1 as KGHDR and CDR2 as SFDVKD. CDR3 region: CATSETSGPTDTQYF. The DNA of the CDR3 is TGTGCCACGTCGGAGACTAGCGGACCCACAGATACGCAGTATTTT.

This clone was counted a single time. V usage is TRBV3-1 (or the pseudogene TRBV3-2) and J usage is TRBJ2-3, with 9 bases that match TRBD1. This CDR3 is built from 14 residues. The V gene end was trimmed by 7 bases and the J gene end by 1 base; junction bases not matched to a gene: 3. Germline values: CDR1 LGHDT, CDR2 YNNKEL (reference sequence). DNA of the CDR3: TGTGCCAGCATGTGGACAGGGGGCACAGATACGCAGTATTTT. It translates to CASMWTGGTDTQYF.

The chain combines TRBV27 with TRBJ2-2; 12 positions agree with TRBD2. From germline, CDR1 is MNHEY and CDR2 SMNVEV (reference sequence). CDR3 length: 17 residues. V trimming: 4 bases; J trimming: 2 bases; junction bases outside the gene matches: 5. CDR3 protein: CASSSGLAGRNTGELFF. The CDR3 DNA sequence: TGTGCCAGCAGTTCTGGACTAGCGGGGCGTAACACCGGGGAGCTGTTTTTT.

The chain joins TRBV4-1 to TRBJ2-7, with a possible D match to TRBD2 (5 bases). The CDR3 has 16 amino acids. Deletions cut 0 bases from V and 2 bases from J, with 14 bases between. The germline CDR1 and CDR2 sequences are MGHRA and YSYEKL. CDR3: CASSQEKRGGTYEQYF. The CDR3 bases are TGCGCCAGCAGCCAAGAGAAGAGAGGAGGAACCTACGAGCAGTACTTC.